The table lists the clone carrying this TCR beta chain with a count of one. This sample is part of a study of blood T cell repertoires in COVID-19. Overall study context: The study drew acute and convalescent COVID-19 samples from the United States, Italy and Spain.

The CDR3 length is 15 residues. TCRdb's copy holds only in-frame clones and misses some; the assay was immunoSEQ multiplex PCR. This table holds some 530,000 clones, approximately 85% found once. V usage is TRBV21-1 and J usage is TRBJ1-1; the table's D call of TRBD1 was not tested on the DNA. TRBV21-1 is a listed pseudogene. This receptor was identified in a human donor in a cohort sampled during active COVID-19. Input material: peripheral blood. The CDR3 protein is CASRCEDRVNTEAFF. DNA for the CDR3: TGTGCCAGCCGTTGTGAGGACAGGGTGAACACTGAAGCTTTCTTT.